This T cell receptor (beta chain) originates from a study of cytomegalovirus exposure and HLA in healthy donors. Findings and caveats of the study: According to the study, roughly 160 TCR beta chains were cytomegalovirus-associated. Later analysis showed most CMV-associated TCR beta chains appearing HLA-restricted. Most TCR sequences showed up rarely, but some public TCRs showed up in many donors. Follow-up analysis seemed to connect common viral pathogens with several of the most significant clusters identified.

This CDR3 contains 16 residues. Germline CDR1 reads SNHLY; CDR2 reads FYNNEI. J gave up 0 bases and V 8 bases, and 8 bases lay outside the gene matches. Turning to this clone: Its antigen is unidentified.

With 60 Vbeta and 13 Jbeta primers, the PCR was carried out. TCRdb keeps only in-frame clones here, not all; method: immunoSEQ multiplex PCR. Among about 120,000 clones listed, roughly 80% were seen once. The TCR comes from a man aged 25-40 years in good health and CMV-seronegative. The chain carries TRBV2 and TRBJ1-5; TRBD1 matches 9 bases. The specimen sequenced was PBMCs. The CDR3 DNA follows: TGTGCCAGCGGACAGGGGATCGAGTATAGCAATCAGCCCCAGCATTTT. Amino acids: CASGQGIEYSNQPQHF.